A selection of T cell receptor beta chains follows, all from one sample in a study of cytomegalovirus exposure and HLA in healthy donors. Produced via immunoSEQ multiplex PCR; TCRdb's table is partial and in-frame only. The table includes under 110,000 clones, 65% to 85% detected once. Sequenced sample: PBMCs. These receptors came from a woman in her thirties or forties in good health and CMV-seronegative. Each CDR3 is given with its conserved first and last residue. D genes are given only for firm matches. Clone size, where shown, is once, few, many, or a class for clones that have expanded.

TRBV4-1	TRBD2	TRBJ2-5	once	TGCGCCAGCAGCCAAGATGATGATAGCGGGTTTGAGACCCAGTACTTC	CASSQDDDSGFETQYF
TRBV19	TRBD1	TRBJ2-3	once	TGTGCCAGTCATCAAAGGGGCACAGGGGCCACAGATACGCAGTATTTT	CASHQRGTGATDTQYF
TRBV7-8	TRBD2	TRBJ2-5	.	TGTGCCAGCAGCCAAGGGACTAGCGGGGGGGTGGAGACCCAGTACTTC	CASSQGTSGGVETQYF
TRBV5-8	.	TRBJ2-7	.	TGTGCCAGCAGCTTGGTGGGGCATCTGGGGCGAGAGCAGTACTTC	CASSLVGHLGREQYF
TRBV9	.	TRBJ2-7	.	TGTGCCAGCAGCGTAGAAGGGGGGGCCTCCTACGAGCAGTACTTC	CASSVEGGASYEQYF
TRBV28	.	TRBJ1-1	.	TGTGCCAGCAGTGTTGATGACAGCTTGAACACTGAAGCTTTCTTT	CASSVDDSLNTEAFF
TRBV6-6	TRBD2	TRBJ2-7	.	TGTGCCAGCACCAGCGAGCGGGGGGGCCGCAACGAGCAGTACTTC	CASTSERGGRNEQYF
TRBV15	.	TRBJ2-5	.	TGTGCCACCAGCAGAGATCAGGGAAATTGGGAGACCCAGTACTTC	CATSRDQGNWETQYF
TRBV20-1	.	TRBJ2-7	.	TGCAGTGCTCCCCTCGTTCCCGAGCAGTACTTC	CSAPLVPEQYF
TRBV5-1	TRBD2	TRBJ2-3	.	TGCGCCAGCAGCTTGACGTCCGGGAGGGCCACAGATACGCAGTATTTT	CASSLTSGRATDTQYF
TRBV28	TRBD2	TRBJ2-5	.	TGTGCCAGCAGTTCCCTAGCGGGATTCCCCCACCAGGAGACCCAGTACTTC	CASSSLAGFPHQETQYF
TRBV2	TRBD1	TRBJ1-6	.	TGTGCCACAGCACAGGGGGTAGGTTCACCCCTCCACTTT	CATAQGVGSPLHF
TRBV18	.	TRBJ2-5	.	TGTGCCAGCTCACCACCGCAACTTCCTAGGGAGACCCAGTACTTC	CASSPPQLPRETQYF
TRBV2	.	TRBJ1-1	few	TGTGCCAGCAGTGCTCTGGGGCGGAACACTGAAGCTTTCTTT	CASSALGRNTEAFF
TRBV9	.	TRBJ1-6	.	TGTGCCAGCAGCGTAGGGAGTCCGAATTCACCCCTCCACTTT	CASSVGSPNSPLHF
TRBV6-1	TRBD1	TRBJ2-5	.	TGTGCCAGCAGTGAGGACAGGGCTCAAGAGACCCAGTACTTC	CASSEDRAQETQYF
TRBV29-1	.	TRBJ1-2	few	TGCAGCGTGACAGGCTCAGGTCTGATCTATGGCTACACCTTC	CSVTGSGLIYGYTF
TRBV27	TRBD1	TRBJ1-2	.	TGTGCCAGCAGGGGACAGACCTATGGCTACACCTTC	CASRGQTYGYTF
TRBV19	TRBD1	TRBJ2-7	.	TGTGCCAGTAGTCCCGGGGACAGGAGGAAGCAGTACTTC	CASSPGDRRKQYF
TRBV9	TRBD1	TRBJ2-2	once	TGTGCCAGCAGCCTCTCCGGGACAGCTGGGAACACCGGGGAGCTGTTTTTT	CASSLSGTAGNTGELFF
TRBV10-3	.	TRBJ1-5	few	TGTGCCATCAGTGAGTCGGGGGGGAGTCAGCCCCAGCATTTT	CAISESGGSQPQHF
TRBV7-2	.	TRBJ2-6	once	TGTGCCAGCAGCTTACGGGCTGGGGCCAACGTCCTGACTTTC	CASSLRAGANVLTF
TRBV11-1	TRBD2	TRBJ2-5	.	TGTGCCAGCAGCTGGGGACTAGCGGGGTACCAAGAGACCCAGTACTTC	CASSWGLAGYQETQYF
TRBV14	.	TRBJ2-3	few	TGTGCCAGCAGCCACGCAGATACGCAGTATTTT	CASSHADTQYF
TRBV29-1	TRBD1	TRBJ2-2	.	TGCAGCGTAGGGGGGACAGGGGGCACCGGGGAGCTGTTTTTT	CSVGGTGGTGELFF
TRBV15	.	TRBJ2-7	few	TGTGCCACCAGCAGAGACCCCCCGGGACAAAAAATTTTC	CATSRDPPGQKIF
TRBV29-1	.	TRBJ1-2	.	TGCAGCGTTGGTTCCGGGGGGGCAAACTATGGCTACACCTTC	CSVGSGGANYGYTF
TRBV6-5	TRBD2	TRBJ2-7	.	TGTGCCAGCAGTTACCTCCCGACTAGCGGGGGTAGAGAGCAGTACTTC	CASSYLPTSGGREQYF
TRBV19	TRBD2	TRBJ2-1	.	TGTGCCAGTAGCGGGACTAGCGGGAGGTACAATGAGCAGTTCTTC	CASSGTSGRYNEQFF
TRBV7-9	.	TRBJ2-3	.	TGTGCCAGCAGCTTAGATTCGGCCTGGCGGGATACGCAGTATTTT	CASSLDSAWRDTQYF
TRBV5-4	TRBD2	TRBJ2-1	.	TGTGCCAGCAGCTTGGGACTAGCGGGAGTGCGGGACCGTTACAATGAGCAGTTCTTC	CASSLGLAGVRDRYNEQFF
TRBV5-1	.	TRBJ2-1	.	TGCGCCAGCAGCCTCCAAACTAGCTTCGATGAGCAGTTCTTC	CASSLQTSFDEQFF
TRBV19	.	TRBJ1-4	once	TGTGCCAGTAGTGCGGTCCGGGGGGAAAAACTGTTTTTT	CASSAVRGEKLFF
TRBV5-6	.	TRBJ1-3	.	TGTGCCAGCAGCCAACCCCACCTAACTGGAAACACCATATATTTT	CASSQPHLTGNTIYF
TRBV9	.	TRBJ2-7	.	TGTGCCAGCAGCCTGGGACTGACAGCGAAGCCCCTGGAGCAGTACTTC	CASSLGLTAKPLEQYF
TRBV2	.	TRBJ2-7	.	TGTGCCAGCAGTGACAGGGCCCATAGCTCCTACGAGCAGTACTTC	CASSDRAHSSYEQYF
TRBV7-9	TRBD1	TRBJ1-6	.	TGTGCCAGCAGCTTAGTACAGGGGGATTCACCCCTCCACTTT	CASSLVQGDSPLHF
TRBV27	TRBD2	TRBJ2-2	.	TGTGCCAGCCGCCGGGACTACAACACCGGGGAGCTGTTTTTT	CASRRDYNTGELFF
TRBV7-9	TRBD2	TRBJ2-7	few	TGTTCCAGCAGCTTAGCCCTAGCGGGTATAGCTGGCGAGCAGTACTTC	CSSSLALAGIAGEQYF
TRBV19	.	TRBJ1-5	.	TGTGCCAGTAGTATAGAGCGGGATCAGCCCCAGCATTTT	CASSIERDQPQHF
TRBV7-9	.	TRBJ1-2	.	TGTGCCAGCAGCTTAGGCTACGAAGGCTACACCTTC	CASSLGYEGYTF
TRBV5-4	TRBD1	TRBJ2-7	.	TGTGCCAGCAGGGATAGACAGGGGGGAAACGAGCAGTACTTC	CASRDRQGGNEQYF
TRBV15	TRBD2	TRBJ2-5	once	TGTGCCACCACCAAACCGGGACTAGCACCCCAAGAGACCCAGTACTTC	CATTKPGLAPQETQYF
TRBV5-1	.	TRBJ2-7	.	TGCGCCAGCAGCTCGGAGCCAGGGTCCTACGAGCAGTACTTC	CASSSEPGSYEQYF
TRBV9	.	TRBJ2-1	.	TGTGCCAGCAGCGTTTGGTTAGAACGGGATGAGCAGTTCTTC	CASSVWLERDEQFF
TRBV30	TRBD1	TRBJ1-1	.	TGTGCCTGGAGTGACAGGGGCTTCACTGAAGCTTTCTTT	CAWSDRGFTEAFF
TRBV19	.	TRBJ2-7	few	TGTGCCAGTAGTCCTCTCTCCTGGCCCTACGAGCAGTACTTC	CASSPLSWPYEQYF
TRBV5-1	.	TRBJ2-3	.	TGCGCCAGCAGCTTGGCCGACGGGACAGATACGCAGTATTTT	CASSLADGTDTQYF
TRBV7-3	TRBD2	TRBJ2-5	.	TGTGCCAGCAGCATGGGACTAGCGGGGGGGCAAGAGACCCAGTACTTC	CASSMGLAGGQETQYF
TRBV28	TRBD1	TRBJ2-7	.	TGTGCCACCACGGACGCCACAGGGGGCTACGAGCAGTACTTC	CATTDATGGYEQYF
TRBV11-2	TRBD1	TRBJ1-6	.	TGTGCCAGCAGCTTAGACGGACAGGCTATCTCCTATAATTCACCCCTCCACTTT	CASSLDGQAISYNSPLHF
TRBV5-1	.	TRBJ2-5	few	TGCGCCAGCAGCGGTTTGACTAGTGGGGCCGAGACCCAGTACTTC	CASSGLTSGAETQYF
TRBV4-2	TRBD2	TRBJ2-1	.	TGTGCCAGCAGCCAGCCGGGACTAGCGGGGGGGAGCTCCTACAATGAGCAGTTCTTC	CASSQPGLAGGSSYNEQFF
TRBV19	.	TRBJ2-3	.	TGTGCCAGTAGTATGCCGGGGAGCACAGATACGCAGTATTTT	CASSMPGSTDTQYF
TRBV7-3	TRBD2	TRBJ2-7	.	TGTGCCAGCAGCTTAATGGCGGGGGGCCCCTACGAGCAGTACTTC	CASSLMAGGPYEQYF
TRBV4-3	.	TRBJ1-2	.	TGCGCCAGCAGCCAAAGACCTAGAGATTCTAACTATGGCTACACCTTC	CASSQRPRDSNYGYTF
TRBV27	.	TRBJ2-1	.	TGTGCCAGCAGTTTAGGTCTAGATTATTACAATGAGCAGTTCTTC	CASSLGLDYYNEQFF
TRBV10-2	TRBD2	TRBJ2-3	.	TGCGCCAGCGGACTAGCGGGTGCAGATACGCAGTATTTT	CASGLAGADTQYF